This T cell receptor (beta chain) was captured in a study of blood T cell repertoires in COVID-19. About the research overall: Both acute and convalescent COVID-19 samples were obtained from the United States, Italy and Spain.

The CDR3 is 15 residues long. Per germline, CDR1 SGHVS and CDR2 FNYEAQ. V lost 5 bases to trimming and J lost 4 bases; unmatched junction nucleotides: 2. Repertoires were generated with immunoSEQ multiplex PCR, while TCRdb's copy carries only in-frame clones and drops some. The data hold roughly 60,000 clones, with approximately 88% observed a single time. The gene calls are TRBV7-6 and TRBJ2-3; 14 nucleotides line up with TRBD2. The specimen sequenced was peripheral blood. This TCR derives from a man aged 25 to 40 with COVID-19, enrolled during active disease. The CDR3 protein is CASSGTSGSADTQYF. Here the CDR3 DNA reads TGTGCCAGCAGCGGGACTAGCGGGAGTGCAGATACGCAGTATTTT.